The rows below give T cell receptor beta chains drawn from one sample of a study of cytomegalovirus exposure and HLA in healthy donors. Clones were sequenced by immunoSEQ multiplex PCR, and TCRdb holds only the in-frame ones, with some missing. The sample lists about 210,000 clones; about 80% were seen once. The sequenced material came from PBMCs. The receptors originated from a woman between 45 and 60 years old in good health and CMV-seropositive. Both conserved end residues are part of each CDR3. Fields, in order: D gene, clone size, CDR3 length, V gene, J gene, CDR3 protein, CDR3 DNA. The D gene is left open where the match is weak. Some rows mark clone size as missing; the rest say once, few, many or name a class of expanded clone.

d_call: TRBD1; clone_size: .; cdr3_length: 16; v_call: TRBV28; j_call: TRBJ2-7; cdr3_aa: CASSSNRDRGVYEQYF; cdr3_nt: TGTGCCAGCAGTTCCAACCGGGACAGGGGGGTTTACGAGCAGTACTTC
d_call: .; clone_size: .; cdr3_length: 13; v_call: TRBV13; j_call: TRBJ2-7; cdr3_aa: CASSFQGQYEQYF; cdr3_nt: TGTGCCAGCAGCTTCCAGGGGCAATACGAGCAGTACTTC
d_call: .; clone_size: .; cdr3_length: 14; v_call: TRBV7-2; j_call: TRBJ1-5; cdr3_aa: CASSRTGSNQPQHF; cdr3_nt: TGTGCCAGCAGCCGAACAGGGAGCAATCAGCCCCAGCATTTT
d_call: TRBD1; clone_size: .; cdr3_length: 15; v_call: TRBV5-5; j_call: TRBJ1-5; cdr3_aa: CASSLSVQGPQPQHF; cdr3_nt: TGTGCCAGCAGCTTGAGTGTACAGGGGCCTCAGCCCCAGCATTTT
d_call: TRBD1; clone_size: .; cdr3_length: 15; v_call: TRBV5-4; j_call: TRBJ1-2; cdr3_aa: CASRMTGGGNYGYTF; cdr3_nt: TGTGCCAGCAGGATGACAGGGGGCGGTAACTATGGCTACACCTTC
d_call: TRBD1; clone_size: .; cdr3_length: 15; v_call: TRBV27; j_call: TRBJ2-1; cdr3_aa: CASSLGQGALNEQFF; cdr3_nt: TGTGCCAGCAGCCTCGGACAGGGGGCGTTGAATGAGCAGTTCTTC
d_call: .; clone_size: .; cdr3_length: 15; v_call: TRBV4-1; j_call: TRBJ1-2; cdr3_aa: CASSQDLQGFGGYTF; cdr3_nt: TGCGCCAGCAGCCAAGATCTTCAGGGCTTCGGTGGCTACACCTTC
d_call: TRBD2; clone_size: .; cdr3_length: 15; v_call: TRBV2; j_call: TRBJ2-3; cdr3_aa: CASQQGLAVRDTQYF; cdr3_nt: TGTGCCAGCCAACAGGGACTAGCGGTCCGGGATACGCAGTATTTT
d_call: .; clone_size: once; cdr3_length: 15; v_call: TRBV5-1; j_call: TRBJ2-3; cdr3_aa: CASSLDRPSTDTQYF; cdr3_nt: TGCGCCAGCAGCTTGGACAGGCCAAGCACAGATACGCAGTATTTT
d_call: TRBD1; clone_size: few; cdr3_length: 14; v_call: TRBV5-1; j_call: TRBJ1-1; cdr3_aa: CASSRTGGNTEAFF; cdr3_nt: TGCGCCAGCAGCCGGACAGGGGGAAACACTGAAGCTTTCTTT
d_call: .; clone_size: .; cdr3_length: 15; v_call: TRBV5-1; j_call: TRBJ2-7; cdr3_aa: CASSKTDSYSYEQYF; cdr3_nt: TGCGCCAGCAGCAAGACGGACAGTTACTCCTACGAGCAGTACTTC
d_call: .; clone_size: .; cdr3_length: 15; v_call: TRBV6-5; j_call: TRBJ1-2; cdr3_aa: CASSYRRDSNYGYTF; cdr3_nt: TGTGCCAGCAGTTACCGCCGGGACTCTAACTATGGCTACACCTTC
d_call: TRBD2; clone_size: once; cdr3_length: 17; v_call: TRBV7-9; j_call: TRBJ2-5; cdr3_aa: CASSFGAIFERGKTQYF; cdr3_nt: TGTGCCAGCAGCTTTGGGGCCATCTTCGAGCGGGGAAAGACCCAGTACTTC
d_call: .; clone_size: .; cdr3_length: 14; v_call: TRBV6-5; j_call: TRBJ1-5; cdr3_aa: CASSYHLAVEPQHF; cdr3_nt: TGTGCCAGCAGTTACCACCTGGCTGTGGAGCCCCAGCATTTT
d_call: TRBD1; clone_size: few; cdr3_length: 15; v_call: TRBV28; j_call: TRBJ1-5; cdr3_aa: CASRETGVQNQPQHF; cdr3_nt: TGTGCCAGCAGGGAGACAGGGGTCCAGAATCAGCCCCAGCATTTT
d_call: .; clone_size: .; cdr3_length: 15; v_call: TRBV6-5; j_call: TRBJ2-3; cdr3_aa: CASSYDTSSTDTQYF; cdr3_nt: TGTGCCAGCAGTTACGACACTTCTAGCACAGATACGCAGTATTTT
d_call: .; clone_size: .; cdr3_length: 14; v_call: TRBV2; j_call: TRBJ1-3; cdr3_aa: CASASGGSGNTIYF; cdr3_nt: TGTGCCAGCGCCAGCGGGGGATCAGGAAACACCATATATTTT
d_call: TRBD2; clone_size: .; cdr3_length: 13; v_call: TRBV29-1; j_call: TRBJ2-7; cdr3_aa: CSAGRSGANEQYF; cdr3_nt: TGCAGCGCCGGTAGAAGCGGGGCGAACGAGCAGTACTTC
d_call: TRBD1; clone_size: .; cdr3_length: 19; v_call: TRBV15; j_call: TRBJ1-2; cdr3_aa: CATSSRRSWTGGFLNGYTF; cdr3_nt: TGTGCCACCAGCAGCAGAAGGTCTTGGACAGGGGGCTTTCTCAATGGCTACACCTTC
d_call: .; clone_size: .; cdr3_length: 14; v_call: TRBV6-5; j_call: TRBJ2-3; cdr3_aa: CASSPPGVSDTQYF; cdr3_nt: TGTGCCAGCAGCCCGCCCGGGGTGTCAGATACGCAGTATTTT
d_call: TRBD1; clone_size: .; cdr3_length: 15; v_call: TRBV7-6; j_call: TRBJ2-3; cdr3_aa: CASSQTGEVTDTQYF; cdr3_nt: TGTGCCAGCAGCCAGACAGGGGAGGTCACAGATACGCAGTATTTT
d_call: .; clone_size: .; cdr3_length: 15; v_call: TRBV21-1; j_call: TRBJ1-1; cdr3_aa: CASSKDKGVFPEAFF; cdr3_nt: TGTGCCAGCAGCAAAGATAAGGGGGTGTTCCCTGAAGCTTTCTTT
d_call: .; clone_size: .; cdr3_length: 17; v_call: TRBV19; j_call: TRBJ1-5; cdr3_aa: CASSILTDTDSNQPQHF; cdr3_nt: TGTGCCAGTAGTATACTCACTGACACGGATAGCAATCAGCCCCAGCATTTT
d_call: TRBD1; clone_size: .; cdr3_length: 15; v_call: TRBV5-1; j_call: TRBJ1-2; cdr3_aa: CASSDGTGGGYGYTF; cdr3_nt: TGCGCCAGCAGCGACGGGACAGGGGGTGGATATGGCTACACCTTC
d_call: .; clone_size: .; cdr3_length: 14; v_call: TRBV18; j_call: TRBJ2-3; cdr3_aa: CASSPSTGQDTQYF; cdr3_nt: TGTGCCAGCTCACCTTCCACAGGGCAAGATACGCAGTATTTT